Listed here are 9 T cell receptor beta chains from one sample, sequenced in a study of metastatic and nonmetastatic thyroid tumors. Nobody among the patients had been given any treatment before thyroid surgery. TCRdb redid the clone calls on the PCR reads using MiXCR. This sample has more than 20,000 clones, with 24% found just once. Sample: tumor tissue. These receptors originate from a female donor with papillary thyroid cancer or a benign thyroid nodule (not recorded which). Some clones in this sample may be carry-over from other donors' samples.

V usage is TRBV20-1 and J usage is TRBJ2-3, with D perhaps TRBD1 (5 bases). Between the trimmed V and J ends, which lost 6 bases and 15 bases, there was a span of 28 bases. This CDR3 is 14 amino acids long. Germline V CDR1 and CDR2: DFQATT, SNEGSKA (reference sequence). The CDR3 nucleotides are TGCAGTGCGACCCGCTCGGACATCACAGATACTCATTATTTT. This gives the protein CSATRSDITDTHYF.

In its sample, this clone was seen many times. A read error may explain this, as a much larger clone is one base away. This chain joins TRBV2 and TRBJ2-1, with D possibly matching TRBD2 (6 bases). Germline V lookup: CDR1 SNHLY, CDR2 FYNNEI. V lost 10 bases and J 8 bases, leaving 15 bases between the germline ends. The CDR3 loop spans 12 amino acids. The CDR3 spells CAIQRLVDEQFF. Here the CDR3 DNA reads TGTGCCATCCAAAGACTAGTGGATGAGCAGTTCTTC.

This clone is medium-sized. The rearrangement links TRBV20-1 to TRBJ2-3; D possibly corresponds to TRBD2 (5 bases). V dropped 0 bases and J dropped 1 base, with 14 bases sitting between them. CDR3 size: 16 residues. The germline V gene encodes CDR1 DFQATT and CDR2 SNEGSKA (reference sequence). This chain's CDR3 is CSARDLTSGGTDTQYF. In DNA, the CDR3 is TGCAGTGCTAGAGATTTAACTAGTGGGGGCACAGATACGCAGTATTTT.

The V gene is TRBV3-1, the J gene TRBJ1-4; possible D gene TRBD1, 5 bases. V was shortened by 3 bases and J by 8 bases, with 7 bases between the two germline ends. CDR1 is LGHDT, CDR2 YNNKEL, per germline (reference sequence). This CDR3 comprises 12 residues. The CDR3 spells CASSQGVEKLFF. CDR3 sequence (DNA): TGTGCCAGCAGCCAGGGGGTGGAAAAACTGTTTTTT.

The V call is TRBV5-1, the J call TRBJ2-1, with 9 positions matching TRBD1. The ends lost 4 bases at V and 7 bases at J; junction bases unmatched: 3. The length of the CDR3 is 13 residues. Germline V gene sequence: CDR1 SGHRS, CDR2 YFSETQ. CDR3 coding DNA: TGCGCCAGCAGCCGGGACAGGGCGAATGAGCAGTTCTTC. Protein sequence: CASSRDRANEQFF.

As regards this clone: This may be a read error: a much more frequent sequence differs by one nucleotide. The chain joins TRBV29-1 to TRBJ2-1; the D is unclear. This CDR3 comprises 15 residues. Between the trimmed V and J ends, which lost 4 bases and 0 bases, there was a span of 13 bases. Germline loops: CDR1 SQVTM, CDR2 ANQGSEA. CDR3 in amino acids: CSVGGAPISYNEQFF. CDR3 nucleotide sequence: TGCAGCGTTGGGGGTGCGCCGATCTCCTACAATGAGCAGTTCTTC.

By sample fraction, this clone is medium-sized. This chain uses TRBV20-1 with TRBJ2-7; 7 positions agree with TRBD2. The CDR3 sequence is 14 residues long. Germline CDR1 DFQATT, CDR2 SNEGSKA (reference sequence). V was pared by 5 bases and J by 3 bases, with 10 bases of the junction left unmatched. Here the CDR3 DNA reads TGCAGTGCTGGGGAGGCGGGAGAAAACTACGAGCAGTACTTC. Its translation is CSAGEAGENYEQYF.

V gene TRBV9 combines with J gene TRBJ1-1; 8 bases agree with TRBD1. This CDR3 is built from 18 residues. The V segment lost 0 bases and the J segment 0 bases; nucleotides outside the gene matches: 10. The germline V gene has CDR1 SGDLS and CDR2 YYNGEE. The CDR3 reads CASSVVPGGWGVNTEAFF. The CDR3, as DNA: TGTGCCAGCAGCGTAGTTCCAGGGGGCTGGGGTGTGAACACTGAAGCTTTCTTT. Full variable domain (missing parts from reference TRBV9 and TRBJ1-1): DSGVTQTPKHLITATGQRVTLRCSPRSGDLSVYWYQQSLDQGLQFLIQYYNGEERAKGNILERFSAQQFPDLHSELNLSSLELGDSALYFCASSVVPGGWGVNTEAFFGQGTRLTVV.

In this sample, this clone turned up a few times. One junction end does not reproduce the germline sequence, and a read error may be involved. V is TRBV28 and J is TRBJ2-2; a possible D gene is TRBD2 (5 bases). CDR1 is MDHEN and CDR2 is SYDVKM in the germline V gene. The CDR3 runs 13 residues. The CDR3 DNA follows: TGTGCCAGCATCCCCCCAGGCACCGGGGAGCTTTTTTTT. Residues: CASIPPGTGELFF.